This paragraph reports one T cell receptor (beta chain). This sample is part of a study of blood T cell repertoires in COVID-19. As for the study in general: There were acute and convalescent COVID-19 samples, and they came from the United States, Italy and Spain. Nucleic acid was either cDNA or gDNA, and it came from T cells, B-cell-depleted T cells, or PBMCs.

Data came from immunoSEQ multiplex PCR; TCRdb stores just in-frame clones and leaves some out. Here the sample spans approximately 140,000 clones, approximately 88% being singletons. The sequenced material came from peripheral blood. This receptor was taken from a woman of 80 years or more with acute or convalescent COVID-19.

The CDR3 here is CASGTEGGNQPQHF. The DNA for the CDR3 is TGTGCTAGTGGTACCGAGGGGGGCAATCAGCCCCAGCATTTT. The chain links TRBV12-5 to TRBJ1-5; tentatively, D is TRBD1 (6 bases). CDR1 LGHNT and CDR2 FRNRAP come from the germline V gene. This CDR3 region has 14 residues. The V end lost 5 bases, the J end lost 2 bases, and 10 bases lay between the germline ends.